These T cell receptor beta chains were read from a single sample in a study of control samples from healthy donors and cancer patients. Assay used: immunoSEQ multiplex PCR; TCRdb lists only in-frame clones, some missing. The sample has approximately 140,000 clones; 80% to 95% are singletons. Sequenced: blood. These receptors were collected from a man aged 25-45 years in good health. Both conserved end residues are part of each CDR3. Fields, in order: CDR3 protein, CDR3 DNA, V gene, clone size, D gene, J gene. The D gene is left open where the match is weak. Clone size appears in some rows only: once, few, many, or a class for an expanded clone.

CASRMIFTGELFF,TGTGCCAGCAGGATGATATTCACCGGGGAGCTGTTTTTT,TRBV2,.,.,TRBJ2-2
CASSLIGDTEAFF,TGCGCCAGCAGCTTGATCGGGGACACTGAAGCTTTCTTT,TRBV5-1,.,.,TRBJ1-1
CASSYGRPGRETQYF,TGTGCCAGCAGTTACGGCAGGCCGGGGCGAGAGACCCAGTACTTC,TRBV6-5,.,.,TRBJ2-5
CASRVNSNSPLHF,TGCGCCAGCAGGGTTAACAGTAATTCACCCCTCCACTTT,TRBV5-1,.,.,TRBJ1-6
CSGQGLGYEQYF,TGCAGCGGTCAAGGACTAGGCTACGAGCAGTACTTC,TRBV29-1,.,TRBD2,TRBJ2-7
CASTMQGLDTEAFF,TGTGCCAGCACCATGCAGGGGTTGGACACTGAAGCTTTCTTT,TRBV28,.,.,TRBJ1-1
CASSNNRNTEAFF,TGTGCCAGCAGCAACAACAGGAACACTGAAGCTTTCTTT,TRBV6-6,once,.,TRBJ1-1
CASSSGLQGDTQYF,TGTGCTAGCAGCAGTGGACTCCAGGGAGATACGCAGTATTTT,TRBV7-7,.,.,TRBJ2-3
CASSPWDLRYEQYF,TGTGCCAGCAGCCCTTGGGACTTACGATACGAGCAGTACTTC,TRBV28,.,.,TRBJ2-7
CASSSTRQDRAGNYGYTF,TGCGCCAGCAGCTCAACCCGACAGGATAGGGCGGGTAACTATGGCTACACCTTC,TRBV5-1,.,.,TRBJ1-2
CASSVGASGSVNEQFF,TGTGCCAGCAGCGTAGGAGCTAGCGGGAGCGTGAATGAGCAGTTCTTC,TRBV9,.,TRBD2,TRBJ2-1
CASRRTGTYEQYF,TGTGCCAGCAGAAGGACAGGCACCTACGAGCAGTACTTC,TRBV28,.,TRBD1,TRBJ2-7
CATSDRGTGELFF,TGTGCCACCAGTGACAGGGGCACCGGGGAGCTGTTTTTT,TRBV24-1,.,.,TRBJ2-2
CASKRGANRDEQFF,TGTGCCAGCAAAAGAGGGGCCAACCGAGATGAGCAGTTCTTC,TRBV27,.,.,TRBJ2-1
CASSLVGTYEQYF,TGTGCCAGCAGCTTAGTGGGGACCTACGAGCAGTACTTC,TRBV7-9,.,.,TRBJ2-7
CASSELRRQYF,TGTGCCAGCAGTGAACTACGGAGGCAGTACTTC,TRBV6-1,.,.,TRBJ2-7
CATSSLQGADEKLFF,TGTGCCACCAGCAGTTTACAGGGGGCGGATGAAAAACTGTTTTTT,TRBV15,.,TRBD1,TRBJ1-4
CASSLSGTSGYNEQFF,TGTGCCAGCAGCCTTAGCGGGACGAGCGGGTACAATGAGCAGTTCTTC,TRBV7-2,.,TRBD2,TRBJ2-1
CASSWDGRRNQPQHF,TGTGCCAGCAGTTGGGACGGACGCCGCAATCAGCCCCAGCATTTT,TRBV28,few,.,TRBJ1-5
CASSLAGGGSLQETQYF,TGTGCCAGCAGTTTAGCCGGGGGAGGTTCCCTCCAAGAGACCCAGTACTTC,TRBV28,.,.,TRBJ2-5
CASSLVVGWAYTF,TGTGCCAGCAGCTTAGTAGTAGGGTGGGCCTACACCTTC,TRBV7-2,.,.,TRBJ1-2
CASSDEPNTEAFF,TGTGCCAGCAGCGACGAGCCGAACACTGAAGCTTTCTTT,TRBV5-4,once,.,TRBJ1-1
CASSIWTGPGNQPQHF,TGTGCCAGTAGTATTTGGACAGGGCCGGGCAATCAGCCCCAGCATTTT,TRBV19,few,TRBD1,TRBJ1-5
CASSESTGGLYEQYF,TGTGCCAGCAGTGAAAGTACAGGGGGCTTGTACGAGCAGTACTTC,TRBV6-1,.,TRBD1,TRBJ2-7
CASSVDGGIRVEANVLTF,TGTGCCAGCAGCGTAGATGGCGGGATCAGGGTTGAGGCCAACGTCCTGACTTTC,TRBV9,.,.,TRBJ2-6
CASSQLLNRGKGYTF,TGCGCCAGCAGTCAATTATTAAACAGGGGTAAAGGCTACACCTTC,TRBV23-1,.,TRBD1,TRBJ1-2